This T cell receptor beta chain was observed in a study of shared clonotypes between healthy human individuals. Looking at the study overall: CD4 naive and CD4 memory each took three plates per donor, while CD8 naive took two and CD8 memory one.

Points on this clone: Its antigen is currently unknown.

Clones were sequenced by immunoSEQ multiplex PCR, and TCRdb holds only the in-frame ones, with some missing. The repertoire holds some 2.4 million clones, with 93% as singletons. Healthy HIV-negative adults with no recent acute infections or vaccinations were recruited as donors. Partitioning of CD4+ cells yielded a CD45RA+ naive subset and a CD45RA-negative memory subset. The CDR3 is 15 residues long. The V end lost 0 bases, the J end lost 2 bases, and 9 bases lay between the germline ends. CDR1 is SGHAT and CDR2 is FQNNGV in the germline V gene. Overall study results and limits: Estimated richness values were generally larger in naive subsets than in memory subsets.

The specimen was naive CD4+ T cells from PBMCs. Subset reported: CD45RA+ positively selected. The V call is TRBV11-2, the J call TRBJ2-3; D gene uncertain. The receptor was isolated from a man between 18 and 29 years old in good health. Some clones in this sample may be carry-over from other donors' samples. CDR3 sequence reads: CASSLDLANTDTQYF. CDR3 in DNA: TGTGCCAGCAGCTTAGATCTTGCGAACACAGATACGCAGTATTTT.